The subject of this entry is one TCR beta chain. Its antigen is not known. The sample comes from a study of cytomegalovirus exposure and HLA in healthy donors. Findings and limits, study-wide: As a later analysis showed, a missense DCLRE1C variant was linked to trimming of TCR beta V- and J-genes.

The PCR was carried out with 60 Vbeta primers and 13 Jbeta primers. Some clones are missing from TCRdb's copy, which holds only in-frame ones; the method was immunoSEQ multiplex PCR. The data hold approximately 100,000 clones, with around 76% observed a single time. CDR3 length: 13 amino acids. Germline assignment: CDR1 MGHRA and CDR2 YSYEKL. Trimming left V 4 bases short and J 0 bases short, with 6 bases between. This chain links TRBV4-1 with TRBJ1-1, with D possibly TRBD1 on 5 matching bases. Material: PBMCs. This sequence was found in a woman between 50 and 59 years old in good health and CMV-seropositive. The chain's CDR3 is CASSRGVNTEAFF. CDR3 DNA sequence: TGCGCCAGCAGCCGGGGGGTGAACACTGAAGCTTTCTTT.